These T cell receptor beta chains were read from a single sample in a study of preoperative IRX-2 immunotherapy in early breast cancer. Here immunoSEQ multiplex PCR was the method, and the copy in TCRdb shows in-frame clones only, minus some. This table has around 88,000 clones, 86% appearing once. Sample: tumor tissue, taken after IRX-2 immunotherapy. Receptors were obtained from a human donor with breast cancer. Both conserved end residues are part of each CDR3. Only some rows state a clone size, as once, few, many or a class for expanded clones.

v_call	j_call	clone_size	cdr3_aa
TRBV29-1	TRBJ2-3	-	CSVITGSTDTQYF
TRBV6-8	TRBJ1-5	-	CASSPRRTGALGNQPQHF
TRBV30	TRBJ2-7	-	CAWSVWGRTGGEQYF
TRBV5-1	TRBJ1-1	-	CASSLIQGGNTEAFF
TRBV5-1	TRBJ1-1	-	CASSLVGQYTEAFF
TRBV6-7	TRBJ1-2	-	CASSYGRAYTF
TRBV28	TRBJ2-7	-	CASSAHGGSGYYEQYF
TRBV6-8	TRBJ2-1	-	CASSWVAGASNEQFF
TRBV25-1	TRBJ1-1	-	CASSDRDTEAFF
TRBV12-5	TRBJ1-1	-	CASGLDPRGSEAFF
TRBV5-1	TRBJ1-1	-	CASSHQTGNTEAFF
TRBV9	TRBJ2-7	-	CASNADSSYEQYF
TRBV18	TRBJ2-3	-	CASSPLTSGGLGTDTQYF
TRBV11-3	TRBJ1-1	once	CASSKSGDLNTEAFF
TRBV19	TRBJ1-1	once	CASSPRPQGTEAFF
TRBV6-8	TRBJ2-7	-	CASSYSSRGPYEQYF
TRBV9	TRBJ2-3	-	CASSRDTGATDTQYF
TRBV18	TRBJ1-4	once	CASSPRGAATNEKLFF
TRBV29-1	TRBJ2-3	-	CSVTGREGTDTQYF
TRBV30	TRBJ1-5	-	CAWSVRSINQPQHF
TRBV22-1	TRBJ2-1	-	CATSVPNYNEQFF
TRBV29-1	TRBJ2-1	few	CSVGAPTGGNEQFF
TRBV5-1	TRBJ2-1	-	CASSPRTGEMNEQFF
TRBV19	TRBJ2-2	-	CASSRYTGELFF
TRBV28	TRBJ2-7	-	CASNQPGTTYEQYF
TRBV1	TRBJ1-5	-	CASSHSRENIYQPQHF
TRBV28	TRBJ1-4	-	CASRLQGAGNEKLFF
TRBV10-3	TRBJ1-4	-	CAISEDSINEKLFF
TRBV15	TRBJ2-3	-	CATSPLGELAGGLSDTQYF
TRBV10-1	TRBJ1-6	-	CASSDGGRSPLHF
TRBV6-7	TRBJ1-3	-	CASSSSSGVGTGNTIYF
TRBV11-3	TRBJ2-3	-	CASSLPGLAADTQYF
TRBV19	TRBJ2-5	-	CASSIGWRGAGETQYF
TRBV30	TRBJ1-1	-	CAWSKGRANTEAFF
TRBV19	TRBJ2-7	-	CASTREGAGYYEQYF
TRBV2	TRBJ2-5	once	CASHTGGEGETQYF
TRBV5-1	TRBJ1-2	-	CASSFGGENYGYTF
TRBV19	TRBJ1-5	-	CASTQGAYSNQPQHF
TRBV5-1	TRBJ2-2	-	CASSPQQGSTGELFF
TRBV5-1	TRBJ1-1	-	CASSLGGTGDLTEAFF
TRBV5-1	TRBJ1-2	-	CASSLAYGNYGYTF
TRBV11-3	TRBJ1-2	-	CASSLGVTTLRGYTF
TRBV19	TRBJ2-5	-	CASSIGDRETQYF
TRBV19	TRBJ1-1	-	CASDRRGTEAFF
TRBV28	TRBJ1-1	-	CASPPRGQPNTEAFF
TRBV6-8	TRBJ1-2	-	CASSRPDRDRGYTF
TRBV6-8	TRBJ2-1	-	CASSVSGTYNEQFF
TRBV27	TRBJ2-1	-	CASSGTSGRAGYNEQFF